This T cell receptor beta chain is drawn from a study of human T cells and chemical hapten exposure. Study-wide context: Patients, predominantly female, presented with alopecia areata, totalis or universalis.

Using its own MiXCR run on the RACE reads, TCRdb lists one record per CDR3 protein. The sample holds 65,000 to 90,000 distinct CDR3 sequences, less than 8% seen once. The CDR3 sequence is 15 residues long. V lost 7 bases to trimming and J lost 0 bases; unmatched junction nucleotides: 9. The germline gives CDR1 PRHDT, CDR2 FYEKMQ (reference sequence). Specified time point: patch test 2, 6 weeks after DPC sensitization. Regarding treatment: therapeutic diphenylcyclopropenone sensitization with weekly scalp DPC. The receptor was isolated from a woman in her thirties with alopecia areata. Some clones in this sample may be carry-over from other donors' samples. The V gene is TRBV13, the J gene TRBJ2-7, with 7 bases lining up with TRBD2. The material sequenced was whole blood, taken in connection with sensitization to the hapten diphenylcyclopropenone (DPC). CDR3 amino acids: CASITTSRASYEQYF. The CDR3, as DNA: TGTGCCAGCATTACGACTAGCCGAGCCTCCTACGAGCAGTACTTC.